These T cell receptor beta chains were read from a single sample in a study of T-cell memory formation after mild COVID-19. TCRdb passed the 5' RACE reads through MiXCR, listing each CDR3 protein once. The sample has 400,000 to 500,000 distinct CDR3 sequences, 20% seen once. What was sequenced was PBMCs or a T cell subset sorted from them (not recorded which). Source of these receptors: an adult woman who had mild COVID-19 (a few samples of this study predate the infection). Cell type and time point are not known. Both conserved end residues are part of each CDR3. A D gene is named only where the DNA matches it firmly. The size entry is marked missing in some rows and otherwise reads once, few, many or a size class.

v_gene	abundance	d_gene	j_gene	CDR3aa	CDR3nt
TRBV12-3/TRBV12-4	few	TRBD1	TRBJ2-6	CASSSRRPGQGMTGANVLTF	TGTGCCAGCAGTTCCCGCCGACCGGGACAGGGAATGACTGGGGCCAACGTCCTGACTTTC
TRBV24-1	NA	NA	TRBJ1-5	CATSGQYSNQPQHF	TGTGCCACCAGCGGACAGTATAGCAATCAGCCCCAGCATTTT
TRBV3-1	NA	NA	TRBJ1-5	CASSQVPSQPQHF	TGTGCCAGCAGCCAAGTACCCTCCCAGCCCCAGCATTTT
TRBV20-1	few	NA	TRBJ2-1	CSARVRGNEQFF	TGCAGTGCTAGAGTGAGGGGCAATGAGCAGTTCTTC
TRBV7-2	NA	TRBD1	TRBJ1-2	CASSLGGTGRNYGYTF	TGTGCCAGCAGCTTAGGAGGGACAGGGAGGAACTATGGCTACACCTTC
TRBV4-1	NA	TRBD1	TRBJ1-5	CASSQEGTGGVGGNQPQHF	TGCGCCAGCAGCCAAGAAGGGACAGGGGGCGTCGGCGGCAATCAGCCCCAGCATTTT
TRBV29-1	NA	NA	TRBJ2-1	CSVAGQYNEQFF	TGCAGCGTTGCTGGACAGTACAATGAGCAGTTCTTC
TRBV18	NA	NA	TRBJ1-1	CASSPTQGRTEAFF	TGTGCCAGCTCACCAACACAGGGTCGGACTGAAGCTTTCTTT
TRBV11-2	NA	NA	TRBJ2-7	CASSLRGGTHYEQYF	TGTGCCAGCAGCTTAAGGGGGGGCACCCACTACGAGCAGTACTTC
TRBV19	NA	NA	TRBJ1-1	CASSTRGENTEAFF	TGTGCCAGTAGTACGAGGGGCGAGAACACTGAAGCTTTCTTT
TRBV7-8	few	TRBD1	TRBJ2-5	CASSLYRQGVQETQYF	TGTGCCAGCAGCTTGTATCGACAGGGGGTCCAAGAGACCCAGTACTTC
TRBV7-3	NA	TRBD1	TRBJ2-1	CASSEGQGHNEQFF	TGTGCCAGCAGCGAGGGACAGGGCCACAATGAGCAGTTCTTC
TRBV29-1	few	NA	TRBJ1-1	CSVATGQEAFF	TGCAGCGTCGCTACTGGACAAGAGGCTTTCTTT
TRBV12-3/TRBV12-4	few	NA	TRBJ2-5	CASTLRLLDETQYF	TGTGCCAGCACCCTGAGGCTATTGGACGAGACCCAGTACTTC
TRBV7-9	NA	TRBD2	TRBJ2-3	CASSILAGYTDTQYF	TGTGCCAGCAGCATACTAGCGGGGTACACAGATACGCAGTATTTT
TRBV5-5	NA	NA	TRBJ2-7	CASIPAGSPISYEQYF	TGTGCCAGCATCCCCGCAGGGTCCCCGATCTCCTACGAGCAGTACTTC
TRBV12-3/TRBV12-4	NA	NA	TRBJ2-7	CASSLGQVGYF	TGTGCCAGCAGTTTGGGGCAGGTGGGGTACTTC
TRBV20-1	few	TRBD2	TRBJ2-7	CSASHTLGLAGVSDKQYF	TGCAGTGCTAGTCACACCTTGGGACTAGCGGGAGTTTCGGACAAGCAGTACTTC
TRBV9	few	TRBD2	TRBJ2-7	CASSILAGGGEQYF	TGTGCCAGCAGCATACTAGCGGGAGGGGGAGAGCAGTACTTC
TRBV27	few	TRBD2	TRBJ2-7	CASMVTSGYSYEQYF	TGTGCCAGCATGGTGACTAGCGGCTACTCCTACGAGCAGTACTTC
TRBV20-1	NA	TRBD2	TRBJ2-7	CSARDLLADLPYEQYF	TGCAGTGCTAGAGATTTACTAGCGGATCTTCCCTACGAGCAGTACTTC
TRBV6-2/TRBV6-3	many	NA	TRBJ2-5	CASSSTEEETQYF	TGTGCCAGCAGCTCAACGGAGGAAGAGACCCAGTACTTC
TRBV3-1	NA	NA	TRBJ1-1	CASSHSRLPEAFF	TGTGCCAGCAGCCATTCGCGGTTACCTGAAGCTTTCTTT
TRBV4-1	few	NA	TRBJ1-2	CASSQDTLGGYGYTF	TGCGCCAGCAGCCAAGATACCTTGGGTGGTTATGGCTACACCTTC
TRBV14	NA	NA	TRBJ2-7	CASSQARTFNPYEQYF	TGTGCCAGCAGCCAAGCCAGGACCTTTAACCCATACGAGCAGTACTTC
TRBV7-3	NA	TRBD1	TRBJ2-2	CASSASTGTGELFF	TGTGCCAGCAGCGCCTCGACAGGGACCGGGGAGCTGTTTTTT
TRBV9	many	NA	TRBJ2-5	CASSVSWLGETQYF	TGTGCCAGCAGTGTCTCTTGGCTTGGGGAGACCCAGTACTTC
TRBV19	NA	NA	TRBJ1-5	CASKSLVDQPQHF	TGTGCCAGTAAATCCTTGGTTGATCAGCCCCAGCATTTT
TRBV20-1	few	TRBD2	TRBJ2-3	CSARVGSSGADTQYF	TGCAGTGCTAGAGTTGGGAGTAGCGGGGCCGATACGCAGTATTTT
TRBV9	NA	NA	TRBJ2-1	CASSGGLASVYNEQFF	TGTGCCAGCAGCGGGGGGTTAGCTAGCGTGTACAATGAGCAGTTCTTC
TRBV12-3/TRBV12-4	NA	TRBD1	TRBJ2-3	CASGDRDRGTDTQYF	TGTGCCAGCGGTGACCGGGACAGGGGCACAGATACGCAGTATTTT
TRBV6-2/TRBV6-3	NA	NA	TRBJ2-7	CASSIQVIRNEQYF	TGTGCCAGCTCCATCCAGGTGATAAGAAACGAGCAGTACTTC
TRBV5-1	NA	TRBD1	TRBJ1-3	CASSLRQGGNTIYF	TGCGCCAGCAGCCTTCGACAGGGAGGTAACACCATATATTTT
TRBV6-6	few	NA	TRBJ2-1	CASRPQHNEQFF	TGTGCCAGCAGGCCGCAACACAATGAGCAGTTCTTC
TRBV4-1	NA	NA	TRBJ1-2	CASSQGTVLYGYTF	TGCGCCAGCAGCCAGGGTACAGTACTCTATGGCTACACCTTC